Each of the 17 T cell receptor beta chains below was sequenced from the same sample in a study of cytomegalovirus exposure and HLA in healthy donors. Researchers ran the PCR with 60 Vbeta and 13 Jbeta primers. Assay used: immunoSEQ multiplex PCR; TCRdb lists only in-frame clones, some missing. The specimen's table records just under 65,000 clones. Sample: PBMCs. The source of these receptors is a boy between 10 and 17 years old in good health and CMV-seronegative.

The V and J genes are TRBV19 and TRBJ1-4, with a possible D match to TRBD1 (6 bases). Per germline, CDR1 LNHDA and CDR2 SQIVND (reference sequence). The CDR3 runs to 16 residues. The V end lost 10 bases, the J end lost 2 bases, and 20 bases lay between the germline ends. CDR3 DNA: TGTGCCACCAAGGCAGGGGAGATGGGCACTAATGAAAAACTGTTTTTT. Translation: CATKAGEMGTNEKLFF.

The chain joins TRBV4-3 to TRBJ1-4; 10 positions match TRBD1. Germline trimming cut 3 bases from V and 0 bases from J; bases unmatched to any gene: 1. The CDR3 totals 16 residues. In germline, CDR1 is LGHNA, CDR2 YSLEER. In DNA, the CDR3 is TGCGCCAGCAGCCAGGGGACAGGGGCAACTAATGAAAAACTGTTTTTT. Amino acids: CASSQGTGATNEKLFF.

The chain carries TRBV20-1 and TRBJ1-2; D perhaps matches TRBD1 (6 bases). The V end lost 4 bases, the J end lost 7 bases, and 10 bases lay between the germline ends. In germline, CDR1 is DFQATT, CDR2 SNEGSKA (reference sequence). This CDR3 has 11 residues. Written as DNA, the CDR3 is TGCAGTGCTACTACAGGGAGTGGCTACACCTTC. Translated: CSATTGSGYTF.

This sequence joins TRBV30 and TRBJ2-1, with 7 nucleotides matching TRBD1. V lost 4 bases to trimming and J lost 7 bases; unmatched junction nucleotides: 4. The CDR3 extends over 12 amino acids. Germline CDR1 is GTSNPN and CDR2 is SVGIG (reference sequence). The CDR3 DNA is TGTGCCTGGATCTGGGACAGTAATGAGCAGTTCTTC. Translating it yields CAWIWDSNEQFF.

The chain has TRBV7-8 and TRBJ2-5, with TRBD1 identical over 7 bases. Losses at the gene ends were 4 bases for V and 6 bases for J; bases not matched to a gene: 14. The germline V gene has CDR1 SGHVS and CDR2 FQNEAQ. This CDR3 comprises 16 residues. The CDR3 DNA sequence: TGTGCCAGCAGCTCTGACAGGGCCCCGAGGAAGAAGACCCAGTACTTC. Translating gives CASSSDRAPRKKTQYF.

The chain is built from TRBV28 and TRBJ1-6; the D gene is possibly TRBD1 (5 bases). The CDR3 totals 15 residues. Trimming took 3 bases from V and 5 from J, leaving 11 bases between them. Germline V gives CDR1 MDHEN, CDR2 SYDVKM. CDR3 nucleotide sequence: TGTGCCAGCAGTTTGGCGACAGTAAATAATTCACCCCTCCACTTT. The encoded protein is CASSLATVNNSPLHF.

The genes are TRBV13 and TRBJ1-1; 8 bases align to TRBD1. The CDR3 extends over 16 amino acids. J lost 8 bases, V lost 3 bases, and 14 bases had no gene match. Germline CDR1 PRHDT, CDR2 FYEKMQ (reference sequence). CDR3 in DNA: TGTGCCAGCAGCTTCTGGACAGGGAGCCTGAAGATGGAAGCTTTCTTT. This translates into CASSFWTGSLKMEAFF.

The V call is TRBV18, the J call TRBJ1-5; D is unclear. Trimming shortened V by 2 bases and J by 5 bases, and 7 bases separated the two germline ends. The CDR3 extends over 13 amino acids. CDR1 is KGHSH, CDR2 LQKENI, per germline. The CDR3 region is CASSPREDQPQHF. CDR3 DNA: TGTGCCAGCTCACCAAGGGAGGATCAGCCCCAGCATTTT. The full variable domain, its missing parts supplied by reference TRBV18 and TRBJ1-5, is NAGVMQNPRHLVRRRGQEARLRCSPMKGHSHVYWYRQLPEEGLKFMVYLQKENIIDESGMPKERFSAEFPKEGPSILRIQQVVRGDSAAYFCASSPREDQPQHFGDGTRLSIL.

This chain uses TRBV7-6 with TRBJ1-1; D is unresolved. The CDR3 loop spans 16 amino acids. Germline CDR1 is SGHVS and CDR2 is FNYEAQ. V was shortened by 5 bases and J by 0 bases, with 16 bases between the two germline ends. The CDR3 reads CASSPEEISVNTEAFF. Written as DNA, the CDR3 is TGTGCCAGCAGCCCGGAGGAGATATCCGTGAACACTGAAGCTTTCTTT.

The chain couples TRBV29-1 to TRBJ1-1; tentatively, D is TRBD1 (6 bases). There are 13 residues in the CDR3. Germline values: CDR1 SQVTM, CDR2 ANQGSEA. V lost 5 bases, J lost 4 bases, and 14 bases lay in between. The CDR3 loop is CSVFTGRSTEAFF. The CDR3 DNA is TGCAGCGTTTTTACAGGGCGCAGCACTGAAGCTTTCTTT.

This sequence joins TRBV18 and TRBJ1-5; the D gene is possibly TRBD1 (5 bases). The germline V gene has CDR1 KGHSH and CDR2 LQKENI. Trimming took 3 bases from V and 5 from J, leaving 14 bases between them. There are 15 residues in the CDR3. Here the CDR3 reads CASSPGPGLDQPQHF. CDR3 DNA sequence: TGTGCCAGCTCACCCGGTCCAGGGCTTGATCAGCCCCAGCATTTT.

The chain employs TRBV12-5 and TRBJ1-2, with D unclear. CDR1 LGHNT and CDR2 FRNRAP come from the germline V gene. The V gene lost 5 bases and the J gene lost 8 bases, with 12 bases spanning the gap. The CDR3 length is 12 residues. The CDR3 region is CASGPEAGGYTF. CDR3 sequence (DNA): TGTGCTAGTGGTCCAGAGGCCGGGGGCTACACCTTC.

The rearrangement links TRBV2 to TRBJ1-5; a possible D gene is TRBD1 (6 bases). The germline V gene has CDR1 SNHLY and CDR2 FYNNEI. This CDR3 spans 16 amino acids. The V and J ends lost 1 base and 5 bases respectively, with 15 bases between them. The CDR3 bases are TGTGCCAGCAGTGAAGGGGGGCGCCGGATACATCAGCCCCAGCATTTT. Its protein is CASSEGGRRIHQPQHF.

V is TRBV6-5 and J is TRBJ1-5; no firm D call. Germline V gene data show CDR1 as MNHEY and CDR2 as SVGAGI. The CDR3 covers 14 residues. Trimming removed 6 bases at V and 7 bases at J, with 16 bases between. DNA of the CDR3: TGTGCCAGCAGGTCGGGCGGGGTTGGGCAGCCCCAGCATTTT. Its protein is CASRSGGVGQPQHF.

The chain combines TRBV4-1 with TRBJ1-6; 9 bases are a match to TRBD1. This CDR3 region has 14 residues. Trimming removed 7 bases from V and 9 bases from J; junction bases left unmatched: 7. The germline gives CDR1 MGHRA, CDR2 YSYEKL. The CDR3 DNA reads TGCGCCAGCAACCAGGACAGGGGAGGTTCACCCCTCCACTTT. This codes for CASNQDRGGSPLHF.

The J gene is TRBJ1-2, the V gene TRBV4-3; D is ambiguous. CDR3 length: 12 residues. The V end was cut by 1 base, the J end by 8 bases, with 8 bases between. CDR1 and CDR2 (germline): LGHNA, YSLEER. CDR3 DNA: TGCGCCAGCAGCCAAGCCGAGGTCGGCTACACCTTC. This encodes CASSQAEVGYTF.

The J gene is TRBJ2-5, the V gene TRBV6-5; tentative D call: TRBD1 (6 bases). The DNA matches TRBJ2-7 better at its end, which makes the J call doubtful. Germline V lookup: CDR1 MNHEY, CDR2 SVGAGI. The CDR3 has 15 amino acids. The CDR3 nucleotides are TGTGCCAGCAGTTACTCGAGAGGCAGGGGTGGCGAGCAGTACTTC. Amino acids: CASSYSRGRGGEQYF.